These 30 T cell receptor beta chains share one sample of origin, sequenced in a study of neurological immune-mediated disorders. TCRdb called the 5' RACE reads again in MiXCR, with one record for every CDR3 protein. The repertoire holds 26,000 or so distinct CDR3 sequences, with approximately 12% as singletons. The sequencing input was PBMCs. Source of these receptors: a man in his sixties in good health.

This clonotype was recorded many times. This chain uses TRBV11-3 with TRBJ2-7; TRBD1 is a possible D gene (5 bases). Germline CDR1 SGHNT, CDR2 YENEEA. The CDR3 extends over 14 amino acids. Trimming cost V 5 bases and J 4 bases, with 15 bases left between them. The CDR3 DNA follows: TGTGCCAGCAGCATCCGACAGAAGACTTACGAGCAGTACTTC. It yields the protein CASSIRQKTYEQYF.

This clonotype was seen repeatedly, ten times or more. The chain employs TRBV6-2 or TRBV6-3 and TRBJ2-1; 8 bases are shared with TRBD2. This CDR3 is 15 amino acids long. Per germline, CDR1 MNHEY and CDR2 SVGEGT. V lost 7 bases, J lost 1 base, and 6 bases stayed unmatched. CDR3 DNA: TGTGCCAGCACCCTAGCGGGTGAATCCTACAATGAGCAGTTCTTC. Its translation: CASTLAGESYNEQFF.

This clonotype was detected many times. The chain has TRBV12-3 or TRBV12-4 and TRBJ2-1, with D unclear. The CDR3 is 15 residues long. The V and J ends lost 6 bases and 0 bases respectively, with 12 bases between them. The CDR3 coding sequence is TGTGCCAGCAGCTATGACTGGGGCTCCTACAATGAGCAGTTCTTC. Translation: CASSYDWGSYNEQFF.

Ten or more counts support this clonotype. CDR3 DNA sequence: TGTGCCAGCAGTAGGGAGACAGGCATCGATAGCAATCAGCCCCAGCATTTT. This encodes CASSRETGIDSNQPQHF. The gene calls are TRBV6-6 and TRBJ1-5, with a possible D match to TRBD1 (6 bases). The CDR3 loop spans 17 amino acids. V shed 5 bases and J shed 0 bases, with 17 bases lying between them. The germline CDR1 and CDR2 sequences are MNHNY and SVGAGI (reference sequence).

This clonotype is termed medium-sized. This chain links TRBV7-2 with TRBJ2-7; D unresolved. Trimming took off 1 base at V and 4 bases at J, with 11 bases between the two ends. The CDR3 runs to 14 residues. The germline V gene encodes CDR1 SGHTA and CDR2 FQGNSA. The CDR3 here is CASSLGTIPYEQYF. The DNA for the CDR3 is TGTGCCAGCAGCTTAGGTACTATTCCGTACGAGCAGTACTTC.

The chain uses TRBV6-1 and TRBJ2-5, with 9 positions matching TRBD1. The germline V gene encodes CDR1 MNHNS and CDR2 SASEGT. The CDR3 is 14 residues long. V lost 5 bases to trimming and J lost 4 bases; unmatched junction nucleotides: 5. The CDR3: CASSTGQGIETQYF. DNA for the CDR3: TGTGCCAGCAGTACGGGACAGGGAATAGAGACCCAGTACTTC.

By share, this clonotype counts as medium-sized. The rearrangement joins TRBV4-3 to TRBJ2-1; 7 nucleotides agree with TRBD2. This CDR3 has 16 residues. Germline V gene data show CDR1 as LGHNA and CDR2 as YSLEER. V shed 0 bases, J shed 2 bases, and the junction held 4 bases outside the gene matches. DNA for the CDR3: TGCGCCAGCAGCCAAGATGACCTAGCGGCCTACAATGAGCAGTTCTTC. Protein sequence: CASSQDDLAAYNEQFF.

This clonotype has a count of ten or more. The chain uses TRBV7-9 and TRBJ2-7; D might be TRBD1 (6 bases). Between the trimmed V and J ends, which lost 8 bases and 0 bases, there was a span of 14 bases. Germline lookup yields CDR1 SEHNR and CDR2 FQNEAQ (reference sequence). The CDR3 length is 14 residues. Here the CDR3 reads CASLSGDSSYEQYF. The CDR3 region has the DNA TGTGCCAGCTTGTCAGGGGATAGCTCCTACGAGCAGTACTTC.

This clonotype was detected many times. The chain couples TRBV5-6 to TRBJ2-2; D possibly matches TRBD1 or TRBD2 (5 bases each). The CDR3 has 16 amino acids. Germline CDR1 reads SGHDT; CDR2 reads YYEEEE. V was shortened by 4 bases and J by 8 bases, with 21 bases between the two germline ends. The CDR3 here is CASSQTGTHALGELFF. CDR3 coding DNA: TGTGCCAGCAGCCAAACCGGGACCCACGCGCTGGGGGAGCTGTTTTTT.

Ten or more counts support this clonotype. The V call is TRBV9, the J call TRBJ2-1; the match to TRBD1 covers 7 bases. Trimming removed 2 bases from V and 4 bases from J; junction bases left unmatched: 6. The CDR3 sequence is 15 residues long. From germline, CDR1 is SGDLS and CDR2 YYNGEE. The CDR3 reads CASSVDRAQYNEQFF. The CDR3 region has the DNA TGTGCCAGCAGCGTCGACAGGGCCCAGTACAATGAGCAGTTCTTC.

The table lists this clonotype with many counts. The chain uses TRBV6-6 and TRBJ2-7; D is undetermined. With 2 bases removed from V and 0 bases from J, the gap between germline ends came to 14 bases. CDR1 is MNHNY and CDR2 is SVGAGI in the germline V gene (reference sequence). The length of the CDR3 is 16 residues. As DNA, the CDR3 is TGTGCCAGCAGTTACAATAGCCGCCTGAGCTCCTACGAGCAGTACTTC. Protein: CASSYNSRLSSYEQYF.

This clonotype was seen ten or more times. This chain links TRBV7-9 with TRBJ1-1; no clear D. CDR1 is SEHNR, CDR2 FQNEAQ, per germline (reference sequence). V was pared by 1 base and J by 1 base, with 7 bases between. The CDR3 has 14 amino acids. For the CDR3, the DNA is TGTGCCAGCAGCTTAGGTTCGGAGAACACTGAAGCTTTCTTT. Translating gives CASSLGSENTEAFF.

Many counts were recorded for this clonotype. This chain links TRBV7-9 with TRBJ1-4; D is unclear. The V gene's germline CDR1 is SEHNR and CDR2 FQNEAQ (reference sequence). The V end lost 2 bases, the J end lost 5 bases, and 12 bases lay between the germline ends. This CDR3 is 15 amino acids long. The CDR3 nucleotides are TGTGCCAGCAGCTTAATGGGAGGAGAGAATGAAAAACTGTTTTTT. Its translation: CASSLMGGENEKLFF.

This clonotype was picked up many times. The chain links TRBV7-2 to TRBJ2-5, with D possibly matching TRBD1 (6 bases). Germline values: CDR1 SGHTA, CDR2 FQGNSA. Trimming took 1 base from V and 4 from J, leaving 10 bases between them. The CDR3 totals 14 residues. The CDR3, as DNA: TGTGCCAGCAGCTTAGTGGGGGCCTCAGAGACCCAGTACTTC. This sequence encodes CASSLVGASETQYF. The whole variable domain, filled in from reference TRBV7-2 and TRBJ2-5, reads GAGVSQSPSNKVTEKGKDVELRCDPISGHTALYWYRQSLGQGLEFLIYFQGNSAPDKSGLPSDRFSAERTGGSVSTLTIQRTQQEDSAVYLCASSLVGASETQYFGPGTRLLVL.

The CDR3 DNA sequence: TGCGCCAGCAGCCCCGGACTGTGGGGGCAAGAGACCCAGTACTTC. It specifies CASSPGLWGQETQYF. The chain uses TRBV5-1 and TRBJ2-5, with D tentatively TRBD1 or TRBD2 (5 bases each). Per germline, CDR1 SGHRS and CDR2 YFSETQ. V shed 4 bases and J shed 2 bases, with 15 bases lying between them. CDR3 length: 15 residues.

Ten or more counts support this clonotype. The genes are TRBV3-1 and TRBJ1-2, with D perhaps matching TRBD1 (5 bases). Germline values: CDR1 LGHDT, CDR2 YNNKEL (reference sequence). The CDR3 runs to 16 residues. V dropped 1 base and J dropped 7 bases, with 19 bases sitting between them. The CDR3 here is CASSQAGRTGHSGYTF. CDR3 bases: TGTGCCAGCAGCCAAGCGGGCCGCACAGGTCACTCTGGCTACACCTTC.

The table lists this clonotype with many counts. The rearrangement uses TRBV25-1 and TRBJ1-2, with 8 positions matching TRBD1. This CDR3 is built from 13 residues. V lost 7 bases, J lost 4 bases, and 5 bases stayed unmatched. Germline values: CDR1 MGHDK, CDR2 SYGVNS. DNA of the CDR3: TGTGCCAGCACCATAACAGGGGGCTATGGCTACACCTTC. This encodes CASTITGGYGYTF.

This clonotype was recorded many times. The V gene is TRBV10-3, the J gene TRBJ2-7; 9 bases are a match to TRBD1. Germline V gene lookup returns CDR1 ENHRY and CDR2 SYGVKD. The CDR3 extends over 14 amino acids. The ends lost 10 bases at V and 6 bases at J; junction bases unmatched: 13. The CDR3 protein is CATRTGASSTEQYF. CDR3 nucleotides: TGTGCCACAAGGACAGGGGCCTCCTCGACCGAGCAGTACTTC.

This clonotype was seen repeatedly, ten times or more. The gene calls are TRBV3-1 and TRBJ1-2; D may be TRBD1 (5 bases). CDR1 and CDR2 from the germline V gene are LGHDT and YNNKEL (reference sequence). This CDR3 contains 15 residues. V was clipped by 4 bases and J by 3 bases, with 15 bases between them. CDR3 DNA: TGTGCCAGCAGCCCACGTAGTTTAGGGGACTATGGCTACACCTTC. This translates into CASSPRSLGDYGYTF.

This clonotype showed up many times. The chain joins TRBV5-1 to TRBJ1-5; 7 nucleotides agree with TRBD1. Looked up from germline, CDR1 is SGHRS and CDR2 is YFSETQ. Trimming cost V 3 bases and J 5 bases; bases outside gene matches: 8. The CDR3 totals 15 residues. This chain's CDR3 is CASSSTGASDQPQHF. As DNA, the CDR3 is TGCGCCAGCAGCTCCACAGGGGCCTCGGATCAGCCCCAGCATTTT.

At least ten counts were recorded for this clonotype. The gene calls are TRBV20-1 and TRBJ2-5; no reliable D call. This CDR3 region has 16 residues. Trimming left V 2 bases short and J 0 bases short, with 16 bases between. The germline V gene encodes CDR1 DFQATT and CDR2 SNEGSKA (reference sequence). CDR3 loop: CSARKVGWQDQETQYF. For the CDR3, the DNA is TGCAGTGCTAGAAAGGTGGGGTGGCAGGACCAAGAGACCCAGTACTTC.

This clonotype was counted at least ten times. Its ends do not fully match the called genes, so a read error is possible. This chain uses TRBV20-1 with TRBJ1-3; 7 bases map to TRBD1. The V gene's germline CDR1 is DFQATT and CDR2 SNEGSKA (reference sequence). The length of the CDR3 is 10 residues. The CDR3 DNA reads TGCAGTGCTAGTTGGGGACAGCAGGTTTTT. Protein product: CSASWGQQVF.

This chain joins TRBV11-2 and TRBJ2-5, with 7 bases fitting TRBD1. The CDR3 spans 15 residues. CDR1 and CDR2 (germline): SGHAT, FQNNGV. J was trimmed by 5 bases and V by 3 bases; bases with no gene match: 9. For the CDR3, the DNA is TGTGCCAGCAGCTTCCGGGACAGTACGGAGGAGACCCAGTACTTC. It yields the protein CASSFRDSTEETQYF.

Worth noting for this clonotype: No DNA is shown, since the ends of the CDR3 on it are uncertain; the CDR3 is the one TCRdb lists. V gene TRBV5-6 combines with J gene TRBJ2-1; TRBD1 is taken as the D call from the table, unchecked against the DNA. Germline CDR1 and CDR2: SGHDT and YYEEEE. The CDR3 sequence runs 20 residues, both termini included. The CDR3 reads CASSFYICSATGVSYNEQFF.

This chain connects TRBV18 to TRBJ1-1; no reliable D call. Trimming took 3 bases from V and 3 from J, leaving 8 bases between them. This CDR3 has 13 amino acids. CDR1 is KGHSH, CDR2 LQKENI, per germline. CDR3 loop: CASSPLMDTEAFF. CDR3 bases: TGTGCCAGCTCACCCTTAATGGACACTGAAGCTTTCTTT.

This clonotype has a count of ten or more. The rearrangement links TRBV6-4 to TRBJ2-2, with 12 bases identical to TRBD1. Germline CDR1 and CDR2: MRHNA and SNTAGT. The CDR3 is made up of 18 amino acids. V lost 3 bases, J lost 6 bases, and 11 bases stayed unmatched. CDR3 in amino acids: CASSEGTGGGGGSGELFF. The CDR3 DNA is TGTGCCAGCAGTGAAGGGACAGGGGGCGGAGGCGGTTCCGGGGAGCTGTTTTTT.

This clonotype has a count of ten or more. The chain employs TRBV29-1 and TRBJ2-5; D uncertain. This CDR3 has 11 amino acids. V was trimmed by 7 bases and J by 6 bases, leaving 12 bases between them. Germline V lookup: CDR1 SQVTM, CDR2 ANQGSEA. Here the CDR3 reads CSAIYGKTQYF. In nucleotides, the CDR3 is TGCAGCGCCATTTATGGGAAGACCCAGTACTTC. Full variable domain (missing parts from reference TRBV29-1 and TRBJ2-5): SAVISQKPSRDICQRGTSLTIQCQVDSQVTMMFWYRQQPGQSLTLIATANQGSEATYESGFVIDKFPISRPNLTFSTLTVSNMSPEDSSIYLCSAIYGKTQYFGPGTRLLVL.

There are a few counts of this clonotype. The gene calls are TRBV19 and TRBJ2-2; 9 nucleotides align to TRBD2. J lost 4 bases, V lost 6 bases, and 3 bases had no gene match. Germline V gene lookup returns CDR1 LNHDA and CDR2 SQIVND (reference sequence). The CDR3 spans 14 residues. The CDR3 region is CASRLREGTGELFF. CDR3 DNA: TGTGCCAGTAGGTTGCGGGAGGGCACCGGGGAGCTGTTTTTT.

This clonotype was seen at least ten times. The chain uses TRBV5-1 and TRBJ1-1, with D tentatively TRBD1 (6 bases). Germline V lookup: CDR1 SGHRS, CDR2 YFSETQ. The CDR3 is 16 residues long. The ends were cut back, 5 bases at V and 0 bases at J, with 17 bases in the middle. CDR3 in amino acids: CASRPRSGDLNTEAFF. The CDR3 nucleotides are TGCGCCAGCAGACCGCGCTCAGGGGACCTGAACACTGAAGCTTTCTTT.

This clonotype was counted ten times or more. V gene TRBV5-4 combines with J gene TRBJ2-1, with TRBD2 as a possible D gene (6 bases). Trimming removed 4 bases at V and 7 bases at J, with 9 bases between. CDR1 and CDR2 (germline): SGHNT, YYREEE (reference sequence). This CDR3 comprises 12 residues. CDR3 coding DNA: TGTGCCAGCAGCCTAGCGTGGAATGAGCAGTTCTTC. The encoded protein is CASSLAWNEQFF. Full variable domain (rest looked up from reference TRBV5-4 and TRBJ2-1): ETGVTQSPTHLIKTRGQQVTLRCSSQSGHNTVSWYQQALGQGPQFIFQYYREEENGRGNFPPRFSGLQFPNYSSELNVNALELDDSALYLCASSLAWNEQFFGPGTRLTVL.